This paragraph covers one TCR beta chain sequence. How the authors handled the data: Amplified reference gene primers provided the basis for estimating nucleated cell counts. Using immunoSEQ multiplex PCR, the repertoire was profiled, and TCRdb retains in-frame clones only, with some absent. The V and J calls and clone size come from that table; D and trimming were worked out from the DNA. The sample holds fewer than 200,000 clones; around 72% are singletons and the top ten take around 3%. This sample is drawn from a study of blood T cell repertoires in COVID-19. On the study more broadly: The analysed material was cDNA or gDNA that came from T cells, B-cell-depleted T cells, or PBMCs.

Per the germline V gene, CDR1 is KGHDR and CDR2 is SFDVKD. CDR3 length equals 14 residues. Trimming stripped 7 bases from V and 2 bases from J, with 11 bases between. The chain recombines TRBV24-1 with TRBJ2-1; a weak D match, TRBD1 (6 bases). The source material was peripheral blood. The receptor's source is an elderly woman with acute or convalescent COVID-19. The CDR3 reads CATRRDIPYNEQFF. In nucleotides, the CDR3 is TGTGCCACCAGACGGGACATACCCTACAATGAGCAGTTCTTC.